The 17 T cell receptor beta chains reported below all come from one sample, sequenced in a study of blood T cell repertoires in COVID-19. Repertoires were generated with immunoSEQ multiplex PCR, while TCRdb's copy carries only in-frame clones and drops some. Of about 180,000 clones in the sample, less than 90% are singletons; the top ten hold less than 15%. Sequences were obtained from peripheral blood. All receptors derive from a man between 18 and 35 years old with active or convalescent COVID-19.

This chain uses TRBV19 with TRBJ1-5; the D gene is possibly TRBD1 (5 bases). The CDR3 extends over 15 amino acids. Trimming took 1 base from V and 4 from J, leaving 11 bases between them. Germline V CDR1 and CDR2: LNHDA, SQIVND (reference sequence). The CDR3 nucleotides read TGTGCCAGTAGTATAGGCAGGGTCCCGAATCAGCCCCAGCATTTT. As protein: CASSIGRVPNQPQHF.

The rearrangement joins TRBV19 to TRBJ1-6; no firm D call. Germline loops: CDR1 LNHDA, CDR2 SQIVND (reference sequence). Trimming cost V 3 bases and J 10 bases, with 13 bases left between them. This CDR3 is built from 14 residues. The CDR3 nucleotides are TGTGCCAGTAGTATGGACCGGAGGAACTCACCCCTCCACTTT. Protein product: CASSMDRRNSPLHF.

This chain uses TRBV5-8 with TRBJ1-4, with D possibly being TRBD1 (6 bases). The ends were cut back, 0 bases at V and 5 bases at J, with 8 bases in the middle. Germline CDR1 SGHTS, CDR2 YDEGEE. This CDR3 contains 14 residues. CDR3 nucleotide sequence: TGTGCCAGCAGCTTGGGTGACAGGAATGAAAAACTGTTTTTT. Amino acids: CASSLGDRNEKLFF.

The rearrangement links TRBV19 to TRBJ2-1; no firm D call. CDR3 length equals 11 residues. Trimming pared 4 bases from V and 10 bases from J, leaving 8 bases between. Per the germline V gene, CDR1 is LNHDA and CDR2 is SQIVND (reference sequence). DNA for the CDR3: TGTGCCAGTAGTACCACGAGGGAGCAGTTCTTC. Protein sequence: CASSTTREQFF.

The rearrangement uses TRBV9 and TRBJ2-1, with TRBD1 as a possible D gene (6 bases). The CDR3 length is 12 residues. Trimming stripped 8 bases from V and 5 bases from J, with 11 bases between. CDR1 is SGDLS, CDR2 YYNGEE, per germline. CDR3 in DNA: TGTGCCAGGACGACAGGAAACAATGAGCAGTTCTTC. Its translation: CARTTGNNEQFF.

This chain links TRBV2 with TRBJ1-2; unclear D gene. CDR3 length equals 15 residues. The germline gives CDR1 SNHLY, CDR2 FYNNEI. V gave up 3 bases and J gave up 0 bases, with 11 bases separating them. The CDR3 DNA reads TGTGCCAGCAGTGATATGGCGGGAGCTAACTATGGCTACACCTTC. Translation: CASSDMAGANYGYTF.

V usage is TRBV9 and J usage is TRBJ2-1; 10 bases are shared with TRBD2. The CDR3 consists of 15 residues. The ends lost 3 bases at V and 3 bases at J; junction bases unmatched: 3. CDR1 and CDR2 (germline): SGDLS, YYNGEE. The CDR3 DNA is TGTGCCAGCAGCGCTAGCGGGAGCATCTACAATGAGCAGTTCTTC. Translating it yields CASSASGSIYNEQFF.

The chain joins TRBV24-1 to TRBJ2-1; 16 nucleotides align to TRBD2. This CDR3 region has 15 residues. V lost 5 bases, J lost 10 bases, and 4 bases stayed unmatched. CDR1 and CDR2 from the germline V gene are KGHDR and SFDVKD. CDR3 DNA sequence: TGTGCCACCAGTGCGGGACTAGCGGGAGGGGCCGAGCAGTTCTTC. This sequence encodes CATSAGLAGGAEQFF.

This clone showed up just once. The CDR3 DNA reads as TGTGCCAGCAGCTTACGCGCGGAGACCACTTACAATGAGCAGTTCTTC. Encoded protein: CASSLRAETTYNEQFF. The V gene is TRBV7-2, the J gene TRBJ2-1; D not resolved. The CDR3 is 16 amino acids. Germline values: CDR1 SGHTA, CDR2 FQGNSA. V was pared by 2 bases and J by 4 bases, with 15 bases between.

This chain connects TRBV5-1 to TRBJ1-1; 9 bases fit TRBD1. Germline V lookup: CDR1 SGHRS, CDR2 YFSETQ. The trim removed 4 bases at V and 1 base at J, leaving 8 bases unmatched. The CDR3 length is 16 residues. DNA of the CDR3: TGCGCCAGCAGCACTCCGGGACAGGGTAGGAACACTGAAGCTTTCTTT. This gives the protein CASSTPGQGRNTEAFF. The whole variable domain, remainder taken from reference TRBV5-1 and TRBJ1-1, is KAGVTQTPRYLIKTRGQQVTLSCSPISGHRSVSWYQQTPGQGLQFLFEYFSETQRNKGNFPGRFSGRQFSNSRSEMNVSTLELGDSALYLCASSTPGQGRNTEAFFGQGTRLTVV.

V usage is TRBV12-3 or TRBV12-4 and J usage is TRBJ2-7; TRBD2 matches 11 bases. This CDR3 contains 13 residues. With 5 bases clipped from V and 4 bases from J, the junction kept 1 base outside the gene matches. CDR3 nucleotides: TGTGCCAGCAGTCCTAGCGGGAGGTACGAGCAGTACTTC. It yields the protein CASSPSGRYEQYF.

The chain employs TRBV11-2 and TRBJ1-1, with 7 bases matching TRBD1. The CDR3 sequence is 14 residues long. Germline V gene sequence: CDR1 SGHAT, CDR2 FQNNGV. The V segment lost 5 bases and the J segment 10 bases; nucleotides outside the gene matches: 13. This CDR3 is CASSPTGTVAGAFF. CDR3 nucleotide sequence: TGTGCCAGCAGCCCAACCGGGACAGTGGCAGGAGCTTTCTTT.

The J gene is TRBJ1-2, the V gene TRBV5-1, with 10 bases lining up with TRBD1. Germline-derived CDR1 and CDR2 are SGHRS and YFSETQ. Trimming took 3 bases from V and 1 from J; bases not matched to a gene: 6. This CDR3 is 16 amino acids long. The CDR3 DNA follows: TGCGCCAGCAGCTACCCCGGGACAGGGGATAACTATGGCTACACCTTC. It specifies CASSYPGTGDNYGYTF.

This CDR3 is CASSHSGSGNTIYF. CDR3 nucleotides: TGTGCCAGCAGCCATTCAGGCTCTGGAAACACCATATATTTT. The rearrangement joins TRBV3-1 (or the pseudogene TRBV3-2) to TRBJ1-3; D gene unclear. The CDR3 length is 14 residues. Germline lookup yields CDR1 LGHDT and CDR2 YNNKEL (reference sequence). V was clipped by 3 bases and J by 0 bases, with 6 bases between them.

V is TRBV19 and J is TRBJ2-7; TRBD1 matches 7 bases. Germline V lookup: CDR1 LNHDA, CDR2 SQIVND (reference sequence). V shed 2 bases, J shed 0 bases, and the junction held 7 bases outside the gene matches. This CDR3 is 16 amino acids long. For the CDR3, the DNA is TGTGCCAGTAGTATAACCGGGACAGAGTCCTCCTACGAGCAGTACTTC. It is translated as CASSITGTESSYEQYF.

The V gene is TRBV2, the J gene TRBJ1-1; 7 bases are a match to TRBD1. Per the germline V gene, CDR1 is SNHLY and CDR2 is FYNNEI. This CDR3 spans 15 amino acids. The trim removed 6 bases at V and 4 bases at J, leaving 11 bases unmatched. Here the CDR3 reads CASRANPGGGTEAFF. For the CDR3, the DNA is TGTGCCAGCAGAGCTAACCCAGGGGGTGGCACTGAAGCTTTCTTT.

This chain uses TRBV6-1 with TRBJ1-2, with D perhaps matching TRBD1 (5 bases). With 3 bases removed from V and 3 bases from J, the gap between germline ends came to 17 bases. The germline gives CDR1 MNHNS, CDR2 SASEGT. CDR3 size: 16 residues. The CDR3 DNA is TGTGCCAGCAGTGACCGTCGCAGGGAGGTTCACTATGGCTACACCTTC. Its protein product is CASSDRRREVHYGYTF.